The TCR beta chain under discussion was sequenced for a study of identical twins. TCRdb reanalysed the 5' RACE reads using MiXCR and keeps one entry per CDR3 protein. Among approximately 670,000 distinct CDR3 sequences listed, around 6.1% were seen once. This CDR3 is 13 amino acids long. Germline CDR1 reads DFQATT; CDR2 reads SNEGSKA (reference sequence). V was shortened by 6 bases and J by 3 bases, with 12 bases between the two germline ends. This clonotype was observed at least ten times. Sequencing was done on a sample of naive T cells sorted from blood. The rearrangement links TRBV20-1 to TRBJ2-1, with D possibly TRBD2 on 5 matching bases. The receptor comes from a man younger than 35 in good health. The CDR3 bases are TGCAGTGCGGTGGGAGTTGGCTACAATGAGCAGTTCTTC. Protein sequence: CSAVGVGYNEQFF.